The text below deals with one T cell receptor (beta chain). What antigen it recognizes has not been identified. The sample holds no much larger clone one base away, and base qualities are not on file. This entry is derived from a study of blood T cell repertoires in COVID-19 (dated by TCRdb to 2020 to 2022). Broadly, across the study: Collaborator samples came from the United States, Italy and Spain and covered acute and convalescent phases of COVID-19. The material from the prospective study consisted of cDNA or gDNA derived from T cells, B-cell-depleted T cells, or PBMCs. Subjects who had been exposed to COVID-19, were actively infected with it, or had recovered from it provided the deeply sampled blood TCRbeta repertoires that made up the dataset. Samples were obtained from the ongoing ImmuneRACE study (first 160 participants) and from 1,000 to 1,500 subjects provided by 6 global collaborators. The repertoires were released in a freely available public database meant as a resource for research on the immune response to SARS-CoV-2. Nearly every sample came with metadata listing a de-identified subject ID, COVID-19 status, age in years and sex. Where available, HLA class I and class II types were taken from metadata supplied by the sample provider and were not determined by assay-based typing. General conclusions and limits of the study: Clinical and demographic metadata were provided uncurated, with the amount varying by source and participant.

TCRbeta CDR3 regions were amplified from genomic DNA by means of the immunoSEQ Assay, a bias-controlled multiplex PCR. The authors' pipeline ran thus. Within the assay, amplification of reference gene primers was used to estimate how many nucleated cells each sample contained. To quantify the absolute abundance of each unique TCRbeta CDR3 rearrangement, sequence reads were collapsed and filtered. For each sample, productive Simpson clonality was calculated as the square root of Simpson's diversity index over productive rearrangements. TCRdb carries this immuneACCESS record with in-frame sequences only. Its versions omit some clonotypes, under half of them owing to an unresolved V gene in the studies checked, with the rest unexplained. The V and J calls and clone size come from that table; D and trimming were worked out from the DNA. Present in this sample are around 310,000 clones, around 90% of which were seen just once. Together, the top ten hold about 1% of the sample.

Here V drops 0 bases and J drops 4 bases, and the junction holds 2 bases not matched to any gene. Via the germline V gene, CDR1 is SGHRS and CDR2 YFSETQ. The CDR3 contains 14 residues, cysteine and phenylalanine counted. Only the CDR3 DNA is retained, 42 bases long and in frame from the first base. One collaborating source in Seattle enrolled patients during active infection and followed them longitudinally through the course of disease. Each collaborating institution followed its own protocols to collect whole blood in K2EDTA tubes. Collaborator samples were shipped for TCRbeta analysis as frozen whole blood, isolated PBMCs, or DNA extracted from either sample type.

This TCR derives from a woman aged 40 to 49 with COVID-19, enrolled during active disease. The sample was peripheral blood. The sequence links TRBV5-1 to TRBJ1-2; 8 bases in the middle match TRBD1. The DNA sequence follows: TGCGCCAGCAGCTTGGGACAGGGGAGCTATGGCTACACCTTC. This translates into CASSLGQGSYGYTF.